The entry below gives a single T cell receptor beta chain sequence along with its context. The antigen is unknown. Profiled with immunoSEQ multiplex PCR; TCRdb holds only in-frame clones, not every one. The sample shows about 350,000 clones, approximately 86% of them seen only once. Treatment in this sample: roughly 20 received Ad26.COV2.S at low or high dose, single or two shots; 5 received placebo; per-sample allocation not given. It was on day 63 after the first vaccine or placebo injection that samples were taken. The data are from a study of Ad26.COV2.S vaccination and SARS-CoV-2 variants. The CDR3 contains 15 residues. V lost 5 bases and J lost 6; bases outside the gene matches: 5. Germline CDR1 reads SNHLY; CDR2 reads FYNNEI. Whole-study findings and limits: Post-vaccination spike-specific CD8+ and CD4+ T cell responses reportedly had substantial breadth.

This clonotype was sampled from a person between 18 and 60 years old who received the Ad26.COV2.S COVID-19 vaccine or a placebo. The material sequenced was peripheral blood, taken in a trial of Ad26.COV2.S vaccine versus placebo. The chain employs TRBV2 and TRBJ1-6; 9 bases are a match to TRBD1. CDR3 residues: CASSPDRGGNSPLHF. CDR3 nucleotides: TGTGCCAGCAGTCCGGACAGGGGAGGTAATTCACCCCTCCACTTT.